This paragraph covers one TCR beta chain sequence. Antigen specificity is unknown. These data are taken from a study of cytomegalovirus exposure and HLA in healthy donors. The study's findings and limits: The study reported that TCR beta sequences accurately predicted HLA-A and HLA-B alleles in most subjects.

Primers: 60 Vbeta forward and 13 Jbeta reverse. In the authors' workflow: Some 9.9 million shared chains were among around 80 million unique TCR beta chains counted in a later analysis. This table comes from immunoSEQ multiplex PCR, and its TCRdb copy is limited to in-frame clones, with some not included. The V and J calls and the clone size are those of that table, but D and trimming were determined from the DNA. The table shows more than 100,000 clones, with more than 75% occurring only once. Per germline, CDR1 SGHNT and CDR2 YYREEE (reference sequence). The V gene lost 0 bases and the J gene lost 2 bases, with 6 bases spanning the gap. CDR3 length: 13 amino acids.

The clonotype comes from a woman between 18 and 29 years old in good health and CMV-seropositive. V usage is TRBV5-4 and J usage is TRBJ2-7, with D uncertain. The sequenced sample consisted of PBMCs. The CDR3 DNA sequence: TGTGCCAGCAGCTTGGCAGGAACCTACGAGCAGTACTTC. Translation: CASSLAGTYEQYF.